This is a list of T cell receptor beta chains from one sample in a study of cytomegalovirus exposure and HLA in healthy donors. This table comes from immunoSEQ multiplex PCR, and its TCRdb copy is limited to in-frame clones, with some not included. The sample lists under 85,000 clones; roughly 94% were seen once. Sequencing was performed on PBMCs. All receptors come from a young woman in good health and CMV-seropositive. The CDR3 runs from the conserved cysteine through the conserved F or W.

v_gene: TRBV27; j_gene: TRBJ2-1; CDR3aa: CASSLGGAARNEQFF
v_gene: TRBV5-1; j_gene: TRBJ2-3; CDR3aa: CASSLGGQSTDTQYF
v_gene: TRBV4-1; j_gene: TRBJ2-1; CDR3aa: CASSHPSRWGDEQFF
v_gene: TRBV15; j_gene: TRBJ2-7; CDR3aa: CATQSSRANSYEQYF
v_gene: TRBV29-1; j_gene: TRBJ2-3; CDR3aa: CSVGGQGVEDTQYF
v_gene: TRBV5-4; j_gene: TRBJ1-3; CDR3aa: CASSLGGSGNTIYF
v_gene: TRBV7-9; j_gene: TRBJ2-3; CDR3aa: CASSSSPSADTQYF
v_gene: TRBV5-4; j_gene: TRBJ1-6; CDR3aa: CASSLGQPNSPLHF
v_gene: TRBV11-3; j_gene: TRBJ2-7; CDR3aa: CASSLTLAGGPYEQYF
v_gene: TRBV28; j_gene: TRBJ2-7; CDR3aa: CASSSPGLVSYEQYF
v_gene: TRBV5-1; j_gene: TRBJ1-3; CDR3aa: CASSFGQADFSGNTIYF
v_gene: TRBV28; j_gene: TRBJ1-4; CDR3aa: CASRTERSPATNEKLFF
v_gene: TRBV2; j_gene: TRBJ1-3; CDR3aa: CASSEAPENTIYF
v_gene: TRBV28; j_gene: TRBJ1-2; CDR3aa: CASSPEAELYGHTF
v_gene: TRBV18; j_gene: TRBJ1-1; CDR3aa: CASSPESGAFF
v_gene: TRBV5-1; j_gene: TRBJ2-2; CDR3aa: CASSSREGTGELFF
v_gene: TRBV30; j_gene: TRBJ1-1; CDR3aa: CAWSQGQGEAFF
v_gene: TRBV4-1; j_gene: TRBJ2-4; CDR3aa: CASSPRTLSTVLAKNIQYF
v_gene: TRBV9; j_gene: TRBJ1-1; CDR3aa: CASSVEDRGVLGTEAFF
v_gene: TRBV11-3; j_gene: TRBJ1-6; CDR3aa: CASRQGPSPLHF
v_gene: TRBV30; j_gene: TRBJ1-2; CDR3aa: CAWSARRIGSYGYTF
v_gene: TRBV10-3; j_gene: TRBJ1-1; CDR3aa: CAIKGALDTEAFF
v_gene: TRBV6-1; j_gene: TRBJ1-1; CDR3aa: CASKFGEAFF
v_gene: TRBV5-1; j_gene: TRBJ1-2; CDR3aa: CASSRSGTGDGYTF
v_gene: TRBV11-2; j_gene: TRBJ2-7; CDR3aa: CASRSPGQLPYEQYF